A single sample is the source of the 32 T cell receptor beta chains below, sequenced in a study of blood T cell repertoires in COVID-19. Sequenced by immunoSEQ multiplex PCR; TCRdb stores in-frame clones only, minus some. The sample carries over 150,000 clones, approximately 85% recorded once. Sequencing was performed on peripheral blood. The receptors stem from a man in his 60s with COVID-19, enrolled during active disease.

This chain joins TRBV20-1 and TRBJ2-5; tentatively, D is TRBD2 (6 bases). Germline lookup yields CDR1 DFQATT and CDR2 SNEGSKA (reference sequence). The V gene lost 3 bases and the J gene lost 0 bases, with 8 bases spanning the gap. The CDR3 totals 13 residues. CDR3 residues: CSASRGYQETQYF. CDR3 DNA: TGCAGTGCTAGTCGGGGGTACCAAGAGACCCAGTACTTC.

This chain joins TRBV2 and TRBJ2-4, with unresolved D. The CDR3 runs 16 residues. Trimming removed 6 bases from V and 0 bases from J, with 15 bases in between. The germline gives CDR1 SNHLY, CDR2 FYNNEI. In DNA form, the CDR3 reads TGTGCCAGCAGCCCCTCCCAAGAGGTAGCCAAAAACATTCAGTACTTC. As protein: CASSPSQEVAKNIQYF.

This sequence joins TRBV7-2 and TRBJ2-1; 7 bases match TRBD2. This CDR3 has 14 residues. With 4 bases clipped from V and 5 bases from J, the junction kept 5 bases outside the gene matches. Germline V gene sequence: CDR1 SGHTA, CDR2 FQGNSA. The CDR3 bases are TGTGCCAGCAGCTCCCGGGACTACGACAATGAGCAGTTCTTC. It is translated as CASSSRDYDNEQFF.

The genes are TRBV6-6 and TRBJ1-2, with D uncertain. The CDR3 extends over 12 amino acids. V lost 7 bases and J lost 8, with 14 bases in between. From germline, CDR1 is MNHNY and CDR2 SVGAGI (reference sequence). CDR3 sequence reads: CASTYSAGGYTF. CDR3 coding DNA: TGTGCCAGCACTTATTCCGCCGGGGGCTACACCTTC.

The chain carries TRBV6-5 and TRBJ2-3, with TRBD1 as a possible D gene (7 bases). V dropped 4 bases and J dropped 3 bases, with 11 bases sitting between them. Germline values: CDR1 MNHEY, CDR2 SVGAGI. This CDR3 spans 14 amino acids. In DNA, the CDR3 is TGTGCCAGCAGTTTTCAGGGGGGAACAGATACGCAGTATTTT. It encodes CASSFQGGTDTQYF.

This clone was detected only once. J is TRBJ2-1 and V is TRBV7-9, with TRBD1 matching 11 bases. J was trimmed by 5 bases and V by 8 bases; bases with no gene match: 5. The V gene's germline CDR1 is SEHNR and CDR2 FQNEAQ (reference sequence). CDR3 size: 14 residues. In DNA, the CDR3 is TGTGCCAGCCGAGGACAGGGGGCAAACAATGAGCAGTTCTTC. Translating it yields CASRGQGANNEQFF.

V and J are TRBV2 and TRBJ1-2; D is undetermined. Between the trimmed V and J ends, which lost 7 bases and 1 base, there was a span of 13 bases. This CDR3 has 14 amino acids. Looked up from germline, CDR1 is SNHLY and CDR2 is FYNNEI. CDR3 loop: CASKATENNYGYTF. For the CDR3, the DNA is TGTGCCAGCAAGGCAACAGAAAATAACTATGGCTACACCTTC.

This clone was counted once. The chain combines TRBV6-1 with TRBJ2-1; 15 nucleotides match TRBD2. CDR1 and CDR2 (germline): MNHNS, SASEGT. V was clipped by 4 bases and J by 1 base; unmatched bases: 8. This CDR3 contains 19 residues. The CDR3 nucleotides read TGTGCCAGCAGTGCTGGACTAGCGGGGGGGCCAGCATCCTACAATGAGCAGTTCTTC. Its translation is CASSAGLAGGPASYNEQFF.

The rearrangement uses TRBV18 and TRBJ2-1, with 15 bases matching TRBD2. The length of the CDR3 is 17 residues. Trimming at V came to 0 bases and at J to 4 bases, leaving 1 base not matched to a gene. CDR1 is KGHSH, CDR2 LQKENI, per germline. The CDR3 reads CASSPPGLAGGYNEQFF. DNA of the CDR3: TGTGCCAGCTCACCACCCGGACTAGCGGGAGGGTACAATGAGCAGTTCTTC.

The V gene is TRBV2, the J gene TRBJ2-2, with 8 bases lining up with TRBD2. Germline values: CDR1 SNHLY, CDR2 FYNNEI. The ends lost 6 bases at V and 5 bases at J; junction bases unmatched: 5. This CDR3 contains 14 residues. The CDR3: CASREIAGTGELFF. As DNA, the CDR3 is TGTGCCAGCAGGGAGATAGCGGGAACCGGGGAGCTGTTTTTT.

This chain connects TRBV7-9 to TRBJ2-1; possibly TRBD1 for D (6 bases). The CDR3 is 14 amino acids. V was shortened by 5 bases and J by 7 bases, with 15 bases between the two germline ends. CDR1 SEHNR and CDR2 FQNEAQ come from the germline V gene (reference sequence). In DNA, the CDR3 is TGTGCCAGCAGCCCCGAACAGGGCCGGAATGAGCAGTTCTTC. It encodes CASSPEQGRNEQFF.

CDR3 protein: CATRQGDGYTF. The CDR3 nucleotides read TGTGCCACCAGACAGGGTGATGGCTACACCTTC. The chain recombines TRBV24-1 with TRBJ1-2, with D maybe TRBD1 (6 bases). The ends were cut back, 7 bases at V and 6 bases at J, with 8 bases in the middle. The CDR3 totals 11 residues. The germline V gene encodes CDR1 KGHDR and CDR2 SFDVKD.

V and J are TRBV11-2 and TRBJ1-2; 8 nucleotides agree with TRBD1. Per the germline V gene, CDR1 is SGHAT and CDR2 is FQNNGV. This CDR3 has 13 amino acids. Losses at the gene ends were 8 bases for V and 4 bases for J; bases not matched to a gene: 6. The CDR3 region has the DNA TGTGCCAGCGGAACAGGGGGAGTCTATGGCTACACCTTC. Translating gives CASGTGGVYGYTF.

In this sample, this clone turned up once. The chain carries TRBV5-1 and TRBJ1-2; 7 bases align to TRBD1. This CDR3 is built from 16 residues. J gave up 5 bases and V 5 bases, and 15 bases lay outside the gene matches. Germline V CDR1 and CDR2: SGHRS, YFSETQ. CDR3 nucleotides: TGCGCCAGCAGACTAACCCCCTCGACAGGGTGGTATGGCTACACCTTC. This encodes CASRLTPSTGWYGYTF.

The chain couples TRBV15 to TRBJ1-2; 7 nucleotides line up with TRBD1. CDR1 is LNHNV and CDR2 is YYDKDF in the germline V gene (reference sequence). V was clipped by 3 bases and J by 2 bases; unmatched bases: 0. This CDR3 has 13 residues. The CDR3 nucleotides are TGTGCCACCAGCAGGGGACAGAACTATGGCTACACCTTC. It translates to CATSRGQNYGYTF.

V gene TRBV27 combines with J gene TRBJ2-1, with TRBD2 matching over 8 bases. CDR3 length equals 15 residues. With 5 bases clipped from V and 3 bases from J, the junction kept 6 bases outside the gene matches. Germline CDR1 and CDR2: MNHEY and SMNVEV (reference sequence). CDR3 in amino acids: CASSVGLAGYNEQFF. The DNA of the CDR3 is TGTGCCAGCAGTGTGGGGCTAGCGGGCTACAATGAGCAGTTCTTC.

The CDR3 coding sequence is TGTGCCAGCTCACAGGCAGACAATAACTATGGCTACACCTTC. Translating gives CASSQADNNYGYTF. The chain carries TRBV18 and TRBJ1-2; the D is unclear. The V end lost 4 bases, the J end lost 1 base, and 10 bases lay between the germline ends. Germline CDR1 is KGHSH and CDR2 is LQKENI. This CDR3 contains 14 residues.

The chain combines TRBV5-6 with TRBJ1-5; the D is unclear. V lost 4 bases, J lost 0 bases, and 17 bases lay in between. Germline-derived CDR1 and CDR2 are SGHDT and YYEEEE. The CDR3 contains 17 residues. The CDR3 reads CASSSGPAEISNQPQHF. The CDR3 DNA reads TGTGCCAGCAGCAGCGGGCCGGCTGAAATTAGCAATCAGCCCCAGCATTTT.

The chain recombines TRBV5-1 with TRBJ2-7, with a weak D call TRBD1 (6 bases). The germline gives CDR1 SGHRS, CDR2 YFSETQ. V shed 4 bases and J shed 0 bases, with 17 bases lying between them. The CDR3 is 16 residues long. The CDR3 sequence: CASSPAGGTPSYEQYF. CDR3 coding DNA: TGCGCCAGCAGCCCCGCCGGTGGGACACCCTCCTACGAGCAGTACTTC.

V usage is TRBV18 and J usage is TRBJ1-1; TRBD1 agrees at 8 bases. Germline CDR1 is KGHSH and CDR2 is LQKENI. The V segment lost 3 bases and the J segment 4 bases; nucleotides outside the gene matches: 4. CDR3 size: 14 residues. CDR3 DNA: TGTGCCAGCTCACCCCAGGGGGCGAGCACTGAAGCTTTCTTT. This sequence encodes CASSPQGASTEAFF.

CDR3 loop: CASRPPGARGYTF. The CDR3 DNA reads as TGTGCCAGCAGACCCCCAGGGGCTCGTGGCTACACCTTC. This chain links TRBV27 with TRBJ1-2; D possibly corresponds to TRBD1 (6 bases). CDR1 and CDR2 from the germline V gene are MNHEY and SMNVEV (reference sequence). CDR3 length: 13 residues. Trimming took 6 bases from V and 7 from J, leaving 15 bases between them.

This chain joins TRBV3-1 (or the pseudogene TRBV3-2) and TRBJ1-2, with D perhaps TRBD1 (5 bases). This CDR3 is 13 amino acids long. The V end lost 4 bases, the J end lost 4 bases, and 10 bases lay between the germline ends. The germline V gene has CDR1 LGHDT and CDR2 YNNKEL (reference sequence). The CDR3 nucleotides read TGTGCCAGCAGCCGCGGGGACGGCTATGGCTACACCTTC. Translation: CASSRGDGYGYTF.

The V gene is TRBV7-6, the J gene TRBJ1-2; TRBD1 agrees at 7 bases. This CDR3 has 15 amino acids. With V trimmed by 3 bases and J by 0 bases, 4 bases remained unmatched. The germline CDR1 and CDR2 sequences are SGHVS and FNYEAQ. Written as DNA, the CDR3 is TGTGCCAGCAGCTTGATGCAGGGGGCTAACTATGGCTACACCTTC. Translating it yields CASSLMQGANYGYTF.

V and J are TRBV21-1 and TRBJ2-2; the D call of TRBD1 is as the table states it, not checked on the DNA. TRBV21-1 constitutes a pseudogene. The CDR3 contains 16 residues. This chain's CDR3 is CASSNDRGSETGELFF. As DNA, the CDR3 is TGTGCCAGCAGCAATGACAGGGGGAGTGAAACCGGGGAGCTGTTTTTT.

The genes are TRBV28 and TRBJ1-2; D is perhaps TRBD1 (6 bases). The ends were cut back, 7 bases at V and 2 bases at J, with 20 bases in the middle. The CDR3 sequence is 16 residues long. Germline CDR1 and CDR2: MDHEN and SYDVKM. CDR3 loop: CASTHLLGGHNYGYTF. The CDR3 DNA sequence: TGTGCCAGCACCCACCTATTGGGGGGGCACAACTATGGCTACACCTTC.

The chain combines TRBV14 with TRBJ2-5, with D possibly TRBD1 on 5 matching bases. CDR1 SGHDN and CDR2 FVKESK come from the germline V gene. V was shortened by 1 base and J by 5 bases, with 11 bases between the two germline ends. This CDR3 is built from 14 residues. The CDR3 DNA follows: TGTGCCAGCAGCCAAGCCAGGGCCGGGGAGACCCAGTACTTC. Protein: CASSQARAGETQYF.

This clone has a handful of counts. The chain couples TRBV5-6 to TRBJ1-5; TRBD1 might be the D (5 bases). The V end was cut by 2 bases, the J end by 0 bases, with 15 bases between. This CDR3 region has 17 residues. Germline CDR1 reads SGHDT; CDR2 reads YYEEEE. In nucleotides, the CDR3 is TGTGCCAGCAGCTTCGGCGGAGCAGACAGTAGCAATCAGCCCCAGCATTTT. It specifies CASSFGGADSSNQPQHF.

The CDR3 loop reads CASSPIGALEQFF. CDR3 coding DNA: TGTGCCAGCAGCCCTATTGGGGCCCTTGAGCAGTTCTTC. This chain joins TRBV7-9 and TRBJ2-1; weak D call: TRBD1 (5 bases). In germline, CDR1 is SEHNR, CDR2 FQNEAQ (reference sequence). V shed 5 bases and J shed 9 bases, with 14 bases lying between them. This CDR3 has 13 amino acids.

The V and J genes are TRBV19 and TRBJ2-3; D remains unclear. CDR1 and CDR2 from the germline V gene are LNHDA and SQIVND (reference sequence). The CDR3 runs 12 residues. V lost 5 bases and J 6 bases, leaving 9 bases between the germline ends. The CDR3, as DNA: TGTGCCAGTAGTTTCGGGTTGGATACGCAGTATTTT. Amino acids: CASSFGLDTQYF.

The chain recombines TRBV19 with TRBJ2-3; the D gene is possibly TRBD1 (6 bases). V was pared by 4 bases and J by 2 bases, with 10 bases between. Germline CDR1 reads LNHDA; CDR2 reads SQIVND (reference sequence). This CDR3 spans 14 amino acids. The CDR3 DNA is TGTGCCAGTAGTAGAAGACAGGCCACAGATACGCAGTATTTT. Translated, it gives CASSRRQATDTQYF.

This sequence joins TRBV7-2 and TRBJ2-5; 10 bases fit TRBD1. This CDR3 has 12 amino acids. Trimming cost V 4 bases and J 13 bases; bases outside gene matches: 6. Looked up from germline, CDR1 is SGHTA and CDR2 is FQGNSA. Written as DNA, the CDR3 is TGTGCCAGCAGCTCTCGACAGGGGGCAAGGTACTTC. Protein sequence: CASSSRQGARYF.

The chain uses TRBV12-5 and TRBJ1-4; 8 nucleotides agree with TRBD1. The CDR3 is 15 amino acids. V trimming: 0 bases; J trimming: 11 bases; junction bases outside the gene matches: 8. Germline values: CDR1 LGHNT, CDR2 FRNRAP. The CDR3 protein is CASGLVQGASTKLFF. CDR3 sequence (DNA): TGTGCTAGTGGTTTGGTTCAGGGGGCCTCGACTAAACTGTTTTTT. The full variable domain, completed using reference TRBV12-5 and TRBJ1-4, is DARVTQTPRHKVTEMGQEVTMRCQPILGHNTVFWYRQTMMQGLELLAYFRNRAPLDDSGMPKDRFSAEMPDATLATLKIQPSEPRDSAVYFCASGLVQGASTKLFFGSGTQLSVL.